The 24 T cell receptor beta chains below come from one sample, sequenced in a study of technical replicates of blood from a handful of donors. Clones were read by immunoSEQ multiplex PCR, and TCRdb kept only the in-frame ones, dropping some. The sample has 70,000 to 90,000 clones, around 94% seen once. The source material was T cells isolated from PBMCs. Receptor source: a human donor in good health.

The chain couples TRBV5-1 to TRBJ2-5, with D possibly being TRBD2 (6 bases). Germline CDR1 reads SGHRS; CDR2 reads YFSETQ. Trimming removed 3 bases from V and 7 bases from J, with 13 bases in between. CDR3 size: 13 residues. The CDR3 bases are TGCGCCAGCAGCTCAGGAGGGACGGGGACCCAGTACTTC. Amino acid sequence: CASSSGGTGTQYF.

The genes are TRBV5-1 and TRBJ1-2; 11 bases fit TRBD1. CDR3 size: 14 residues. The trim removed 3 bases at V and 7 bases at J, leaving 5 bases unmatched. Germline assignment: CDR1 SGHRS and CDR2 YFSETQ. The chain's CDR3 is CASSWTGGASGYTF. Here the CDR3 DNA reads TGCGCCAGCAGCTGGACAGGGGGCGCTTCTGGCTACACCTTC.

CDR3 coding DNA: TGCGCCAGCAGTGAGTCGGGAGTTCAGACCGGGGAGCTGTTTTTT. Translation gives CASSESGVQTGELFF. The chain recombines TRBV10-1 with TRBJ2-2, with D possibly matching TRBD2 (5 bases). With 0 bases removed from V and 5 bases from J, the gap between germline ends came to 10 bases. Germline CDR1 reads WNHNN; CDR2 reads SYGVQD (reference sequence). The CDR3 spans 15 residues.

The CDR3 DNA is TGTGCCAGCAGCTTAGGTACTAGAGAGCACTACAATGAGCAGTTCTTC. Encoded protein: CASSLGTREHYNEQFF. The chain has TRBV11-3 and TRBJ2-1; possible D gene TRBD2, 5 bases. The V gene lost 1 base and the J gene lost 3 bases, with 13 bases spanning the gap. Germline CDR1 is SGHNT and CDR2 is YENEEA. The CDR3 spans 16 residues.

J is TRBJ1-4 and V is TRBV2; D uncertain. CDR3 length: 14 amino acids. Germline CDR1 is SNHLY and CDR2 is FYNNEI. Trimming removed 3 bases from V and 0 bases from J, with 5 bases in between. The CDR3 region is CASSDQSTNEKLFF. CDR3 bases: TGTGCCAGCAGTGACCAGTCAACTAATGAAAAACTGTTTTTT.

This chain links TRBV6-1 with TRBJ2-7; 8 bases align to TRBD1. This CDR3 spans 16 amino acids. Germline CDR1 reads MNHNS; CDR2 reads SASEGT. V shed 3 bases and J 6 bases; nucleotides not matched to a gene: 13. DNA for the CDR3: TGTGCCAGCAGTGACGGCCTGACAGGGGTTGCCCGCGAGCAGTACTTC. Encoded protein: CASSDGLTGVAREQYF.

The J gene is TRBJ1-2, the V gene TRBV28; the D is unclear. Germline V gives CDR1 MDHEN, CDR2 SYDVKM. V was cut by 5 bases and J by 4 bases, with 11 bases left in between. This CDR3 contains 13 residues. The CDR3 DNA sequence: TGTGCCAGCAGTCCCCCTCGGGGCTATGGCTACACCTTC. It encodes CASSPPRGYGYTF.

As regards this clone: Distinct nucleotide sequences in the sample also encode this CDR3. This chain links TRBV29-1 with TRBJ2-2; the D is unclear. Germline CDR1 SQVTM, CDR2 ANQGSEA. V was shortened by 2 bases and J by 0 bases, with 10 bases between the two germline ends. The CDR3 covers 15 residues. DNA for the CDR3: TGCAGCGTTGAATTGGGCTCCCCGAACACCGGGGAGCTGTTTTTT. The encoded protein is CSVELGSPNTGELFF.

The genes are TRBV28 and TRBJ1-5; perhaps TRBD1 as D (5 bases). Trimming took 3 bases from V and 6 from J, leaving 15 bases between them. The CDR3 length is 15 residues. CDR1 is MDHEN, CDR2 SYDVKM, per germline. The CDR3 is CASSLGGFSRQPQHF. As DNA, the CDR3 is TGTGCCAGCAGTTTGGGGGGATTCTCGCGTCAGCCCCAGCATTTT.

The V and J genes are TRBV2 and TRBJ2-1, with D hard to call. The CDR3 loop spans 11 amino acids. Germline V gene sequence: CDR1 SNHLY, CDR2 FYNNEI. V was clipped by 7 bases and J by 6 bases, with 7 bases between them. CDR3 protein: CASTPSNEQFF. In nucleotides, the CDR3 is TGTGCCAGCACCCCTTCCAATGAGCAGTTCTTC.

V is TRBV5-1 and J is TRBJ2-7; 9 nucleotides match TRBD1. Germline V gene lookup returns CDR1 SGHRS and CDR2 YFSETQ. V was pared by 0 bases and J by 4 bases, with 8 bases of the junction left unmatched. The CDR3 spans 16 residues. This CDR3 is CASSLGRDREFYEQYF. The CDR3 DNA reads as TGCGCCAGCAGCTTGGGGCGGGACAGGGAATTTTACGAGCAGTACTTC.

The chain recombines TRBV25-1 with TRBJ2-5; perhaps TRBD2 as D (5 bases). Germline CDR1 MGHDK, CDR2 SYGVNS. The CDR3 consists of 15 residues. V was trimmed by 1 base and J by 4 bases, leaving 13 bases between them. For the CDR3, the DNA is TGTGCCAGCAGTGAATGGAAGGGAGTCCTAGAGACCCAGTACTTC. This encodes CASSEWKGVLETQYF.

The CDR3, as DNA: TGTGCCAGCAGCCCGTTCCAGGGGGCGAGGGAGCAGTACTTC. It is translated as CASSPFQGAREQYF. The rearrangement joins TRBV6-5 to TRBJ2-7, with TRBD1 matching 8 bases. This CDR3 comprises 14 residues. Germline V CDR1 and CDR2: MNHEY, SVGAGI. V was pared by 6 bases and J by 7 bases, with 11 bases of the junction left unmatched.

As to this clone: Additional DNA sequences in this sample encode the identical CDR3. This chain's CDR3 is CASSPQGASYEQYF. DNA for the CDR3: TGCGCCAGCAGCCCCCAGGGGGCTTCGTACGAGCAGTACTTC. The chain has TRBV5-1 and TRBJ2-7; 8 bases are a match to TRBD1. The J segment lost 4 bases and the V segment lost 4 bases, leaving 7 bases of the junction unmatched. The CDR3 is made up of 14 amino acids. Germline lookup yields CDR1 SGHRS and CDR2 YFSETQ.

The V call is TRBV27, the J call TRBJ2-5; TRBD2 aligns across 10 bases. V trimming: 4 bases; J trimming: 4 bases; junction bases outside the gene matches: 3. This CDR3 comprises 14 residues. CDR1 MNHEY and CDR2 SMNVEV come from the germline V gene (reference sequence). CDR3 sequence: CASSWASGRETQYF. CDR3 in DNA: TGTGCCAGCAGTTGGGCTAGCGGGAGAGAGACCCAGTACTTC.

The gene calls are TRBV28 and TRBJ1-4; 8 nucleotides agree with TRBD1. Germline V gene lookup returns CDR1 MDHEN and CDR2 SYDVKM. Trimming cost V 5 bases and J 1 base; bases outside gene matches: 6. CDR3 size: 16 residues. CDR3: CASSSHGQGTNEKLFF. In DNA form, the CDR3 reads TGTGCCAGCAGTAGCCACGGACAGGGAACTAATGAAAAACTGTTTTTT. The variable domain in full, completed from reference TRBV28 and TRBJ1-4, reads DVKVTQSSRYLVKRTGEKVFLECVQDMDHENMFWYRQDPGLGLRLIYFSYDVKMKEKGDIPEGYSVSREKKERFSLILESASTNQTSMYLCASSSHGQGTNEKLFFGSGTQLSVL.

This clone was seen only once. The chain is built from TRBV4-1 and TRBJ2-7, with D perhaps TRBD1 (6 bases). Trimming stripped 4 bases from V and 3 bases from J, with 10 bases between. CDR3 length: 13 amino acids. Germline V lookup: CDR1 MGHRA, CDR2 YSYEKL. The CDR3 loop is CASSPVRGYEQYF. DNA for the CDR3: TGCGCCAGCAGCCCGGTCAGGGGCTACGAGCAGTACTTC.

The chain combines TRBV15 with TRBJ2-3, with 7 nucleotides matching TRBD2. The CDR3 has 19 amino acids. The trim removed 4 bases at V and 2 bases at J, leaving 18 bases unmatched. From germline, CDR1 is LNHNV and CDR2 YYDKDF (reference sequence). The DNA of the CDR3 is TGTGCCACCAGCACCGGACTCAGGGAGGGCCAGGTTCTCACAGATACGCAGTATTTT. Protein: CATSTGLREGQVLTDTQYF.

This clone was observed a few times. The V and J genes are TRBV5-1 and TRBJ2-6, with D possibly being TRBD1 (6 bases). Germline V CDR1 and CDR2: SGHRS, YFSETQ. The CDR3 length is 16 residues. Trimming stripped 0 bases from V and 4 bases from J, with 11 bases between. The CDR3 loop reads CASSLGAGAGANVLTF. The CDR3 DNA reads TGCGCCAGCAGCTTGGGGGCAGGGGCAGGGGCCAACGTCCTGACTTTC.

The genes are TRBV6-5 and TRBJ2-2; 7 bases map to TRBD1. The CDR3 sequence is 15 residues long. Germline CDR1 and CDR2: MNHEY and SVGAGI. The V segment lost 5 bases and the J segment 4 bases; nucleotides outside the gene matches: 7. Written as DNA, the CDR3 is TGTGCCAGCAGTAACAGGGGCCGAGGCACCGGGGAGCTGTTTTTT. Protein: CASSNRGRGTGELFF.

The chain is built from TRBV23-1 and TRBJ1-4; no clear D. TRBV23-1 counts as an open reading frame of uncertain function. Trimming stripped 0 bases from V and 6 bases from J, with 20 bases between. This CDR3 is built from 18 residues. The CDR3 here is CASSQSPLYTTRDEKLFF. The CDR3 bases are TGCGCCAGCAGTCAATCCCCCCTTTATACTACTAGGGATGAAAAACTGTTTTTT.

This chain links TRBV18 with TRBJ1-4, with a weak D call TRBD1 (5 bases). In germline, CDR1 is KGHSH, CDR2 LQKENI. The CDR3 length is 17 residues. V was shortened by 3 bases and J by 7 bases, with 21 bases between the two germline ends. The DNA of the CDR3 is TGTGCCAGCTCACCCGACCCGGGGGAGAGAGAAGCTGAAAAACTGTTTTTT. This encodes CASSPDPGEREAEKLFF.

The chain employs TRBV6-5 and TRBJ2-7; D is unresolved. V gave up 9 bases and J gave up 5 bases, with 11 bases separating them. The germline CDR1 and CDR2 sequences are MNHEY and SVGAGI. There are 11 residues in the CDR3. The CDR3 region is CASSSGDEQYF. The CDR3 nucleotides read TGTGCCAGTTCGTCAGGCGACGAGCAGTACTTC.

The CDR3 nucleotides are TGTGCCAGCAGCTACCAACACAGACAGGCATCCCCGGTGAAGCAGTACTTC. As protein: CASSYQHRQASPVKQYF. The gene calls are TRBV7-8 and TRBJ2-7; the D gene is possibly TRBD1 (6 bases). The CDR3 runs 17 residues. V lost 4 bases to trimming and J lost 8 bases, with 27 bases between them. CDR1 and CDR2 from the germline V gene are SGHVS and FQNEAQ. The entire variable domain, with the rest obtained from reference TRBV7-8 and TRBJ2-7, is as follows: GAGVSQSPRYKVAKRGQDVALRCDPISGHVSLFWYQQALGQGPEFLTYFQNEAQLDKSGLPSDRFFAERPEGSVSTLKIQRTQQEDSAVYLCASSYQHRQASPVKQYFGPGTRLTVT.